The 24 T cell receptor beta chains listed next were all sequenced from one sample in a study of control samples from healthy donors and cancer patients. Only in-frame clones appear in the TCRdb table, and some are missing; sequencing was by immunoSEQ multiplex PCR. The sample contains 90,000 to 150,000 clones, about 89% of which appear only once. The source material was blood. The receptors originated from a woman aged 18-29 years in good health.

V gene TRBV5-6 combines with J gene TRBJ1-2; D remains unclear. Per the germline V gene, CDR1 is SGHDT and CDR2 is YYEEEE. Trimming removed 0 bases at V and 5 bases at J, with 11 bases between. The CDR3 is 14 residues long. For the CDR3, the DNA is TGTGCCAGCAGCTTGGCACCAGAAGCTTATGGCTACACCTTC. This gives the protein CASSLAPEAYGYTF.

The V gene is TRBV2, the J gene TRBJ1-1; no definite D call. The CDR3 sequence is 17 residues long. From germline, CDR1 is SNHLY and CDR2 FYNNEI. V was cut by 1 base and J by 2 bases, with 17 bases left in between. CDR3 residues: CASSEVGWVYGNTEAFF. The CDR3 DNA is TGTGCCAGCAGTGAAGTGGGGTGGGTCTATGGCAACACTGAAGCTTTCTTT.

This clone was seen just once. The V gene is TRBV7-3, the J gene TRBJ2-3, with D perhaps TRBD2 (5 bases). CDR3 length: 14 residues. Germline CDR1 reads SGHTA; CDR2 reads FQGTGA. V lost 0 bases to trimming and J lost 2 bases, with 6 bases between them. CDR3 loop: CASSLTRDTDTQYF. The CDR3, as DNA: TGTGCCAGCAGCTTAACGAGGGACACAGATACGCAGTATTTT. The variable domain in full, with the rest retrieved from reference TRBV7-3 and TRBJ2-3, is GAGVSQTPSNKVTEKGKYVELRCDPISGHTALYWYRQSLGQGPEFLIYFQGTGAADDSGLPNDRFFAVRPEGSVSTLKIQRTERGDSAVYLCASSLTRDTDTQYFGPGTRLTVL.

The chain couples TRBV4-1 to TRBJ2-1; 9 bases match TRBD2. The CDR3 is 16 amino acids. Germline CDR1 is MGHRA and CDR2 is YSYEKL. Trimming removed 1 base from V and 6 bases from J; junction bases left unmatched: 7. CDR3 sequence reads: CASSQGTSAMSNEQFF. CDR3 bases: TGCGCCAGCAGCCAAGGGACTAGCGCCATGAGCAATGAGCAGTTCTTC.

This clone has just one count. The chain couples TRBV6-5 to TRBJ1-1, with 8 bases matching TRBD1. This CDR3 has 14 amino acids. CDR1 MNHEY and CDR2 SVGAGI come from the germline V gene. V gave up 8 bases and J gave up 1 base; unmatched junction bases: 6. The CDR3 is CASHLQGANTEAFF. The CDR3 DNA is TGTGCCAGCCATCTTCAGGGGGCGAACACTGAAGCTTTCTTT.

This clone appeared a few times. The chain is built from TRBV27 and TRBJ2-7; D could derive from TRBD1 or TRBD2 (5 bases each). CDR1 MNHEY and CDR2 SMNVEV come from the germline V gene (reference sequence). V lost 4 bases and J lost 4, with 5 bases in between. The CDR3 extends over 11 amino acids. Here the CDR3 reads CASSWGYEQYF. CDR3 nucleotide sequence: TGTGCCAGCAGTTGGGGGTACGAGCAGTACTTC.

This clone came up once. V is TRBV27 and J is TRBJ2-3, with TRBD1 matching 7 bases. The CDR3 covers 16 residues. Trimming cost V 5 bases and J 0 bases; bases outside gene matches: 8. CDR1 is MNHEY and CDR2 is SMNVEV in the germline V gene (reference sequence). CDR3 sequence reads: CASSTGVFRSTDTQYF. The DNA of the CDR3 is TGTGCCAGCAGTACAGGGGTTTTTCGTAGCACAGATACGCAGTATTTT.

The chain employs TRBV19 and TRBJ1-4; TRBD1 matches at 7 bases. Germline V gives CDR1 LNHDA, CDR2 SQIVND (reference sequence). The CDR3 length is 14 residues. Losses at the gene ends were 8 bases for V and 8 bases for J; bases not matched to a gene: 11. The CDR3 sequence: CASGSGGGREKLFF. As DNA, the CDR3 is TGTGCCAGTGGGTCAGGAGGGGGCAGAGAAAAACTGTTTTTT.

The chain couples TRBV20-1 to TRBJ1-3; D uncertain. The CDR3 has 16 amino acids. Germline V gene lookup returns CDR1 DFQATT and CDR2 SNEGSKA (reference sequence). Trimming shortened V by 3 bases and J by 1 base, and 16 bases separated the two germline ends. The CDR3 nucleotides read TGCAGTGCTAGTATTGCGCGGGCCGTTTCTGGAAACACCATATATTTT. This sequence encodes CSASIARAVSGNTIYF.

This clone was recorded only once. The gene calls are TRBV9 and TRBJ2-1; TRBD2 agrees at 8 bases. From germline, CDR1 is SGDLS and CDR2 YYNGEE. V shed 2 bases, J shed 7 bases, and the junction held 11 bases outside the gene matches. CDR3 length: 16 amino acids. DNA of the CDR3: TGTGCCAGCAGCGTGTACGAAGCGGGAGATGGTAATGAGCAGTTCTTC. Protein product: CASSVYEAGDGNEQFF. The full variable domain, its missing parts supplied by reference TRBV9 and TRBJ2-1, is DSGVTQTPKHLITATGQRVTLRCSPRSGDLSVYWYQQSLDQGLQFLIQYYNGEERAKGNILERFSAQQFPDLHSELNLSSLELGDSALYFCASSVYEAGDGNEQFFGPGTRLTVL.

The genes are TRBV7-8 and TRBJ1-1; 9 positions match TRBD1. This CDR3 spans 17 amino acids. With 5 bases clipped from V and 5 bases from J, the junction kept 15 bases outside the gene matches. CDR1 and CDR2 (germline): SGHVS, FQNEAQ. The CDR3 here is CASSKAGTGKAGTEAFF. CDR3 nucleotide sequence: TGTGCCAGCAGCAAGGCCGGGACAGGGAAGGCTGGTACTGAAGCTTTCTTT. Using reference TRBV7-8 and TRBJ1-1 for the parts outside the CDR3, the full variable domain is GAGVSQSPRYKVAKRGQDVALRCDPISGHVSLFWYQQALGQGPEFLTYFQNEAQLDKSGLPSDRFFAERPEGSVSTLKIQRTQQEDSAVYLCASSKAGTGKAGTEAFFGQGTRLTVV.

The chain has TRBV5-5 and TRBJ1-1, with no clear D. The CDR3 totals 15 residues. Trimming pared 1 base from V and 0 bases from J, leaving 10 bases between. Germline CDR1 is SGHKS and CDR2 is YYEKEE (reference sequence). This CDR3 is CASSLYPGLNTEAFF. CDR3 coding DNA: TGTGCCAGCAGCTTGTATCCAGGCTTGAACACTGAAGCTTTCTTT.

The rearrangement joins TRBV4-1 to TRBJ2-1; 10 positions match TRBD1. The CDR3 totals 14 residues. Germline lookup yields CDR1 MGHRA and CDR2 YSYEKL. Trimming cost V 3 bases and J 8 bases; bases outside gene matches: 4. The CDR3 sequence: CASSQDGTGDEQFF. CDR3 bases: TGCGCCAGCAGCCAGGACGGGACAGGGGATGAGCAGTTCTTC.

This clone was counted a few times. V gene TRBV30 combines with J gene TRBJ1-5; possibly TRBD1 for D (5 bases). CDR1 is GTSNPN, CDR2 SVGIG, per germline (reference sequence). The CDR3 covers 13 residues. Trimming removed 8 bases from V and 1 base from J, with 12 bases in between. CDR3 DNA sequence: TGTGCCAGACACAAGGGGAGCAATCAGCCCCAGCATTTT. Its protein product is CARHKGSNQPQHF.

The chain employs TRBV6-2 or TRBV6-3 and TRBJ1-5; 7 nucleotides align to TRBD1. Germline CDR1 and CDR2: MNHEY and SVGEGT. This CDR3 is built from 18 residues. Trimming cost V 6 bases and J 0 bases; bases outside gene matches: 14. In DNA, the CDR3 is TGTGCCAGCAGCCCTCCGAGGTGGACAGGATTTAGCAATCAGCCCCAGCATTTT. It is translated as CASSPPRWTGFSNQPQHF.

This sequence joins TRBV7-9 and TRBJ2-2; D unclear. In germline, CDR1 is SEHNR, CDR2 FQNEAQ (reference sequence). This CDR3 has 14 amino acids. Deletions cut 1 base from V and 6 bases from J, with 9 bases between. The CDR3, as DNA: TGTGCCAGCAGCTTAGACTACGGGCCCGGGGAGCTGTTTTTT. Translating it yields CASSLDYGPGELFF.

This sequence joins TRBV7-3 and TRBJ2-3; D is perhaps TRBD1 (6 bases). V lost 5 bases, J lost 2 bases, and 14 bases lay in between. Looked up from germline, CDR1 is SGHTA and CDR2 is FQGTGA. CDR3 length: 15 amino acids. The CDR3 is CASSPQGVPTDTQYF. CDR3 nucleotide sequence: TGTGCCAGCAGCCCACAGGGAGTTCCCACAGATACGCAGTATTTT.

Turning to this clone: The identical CDR3 is also encoded by other nucleotide sequences in the sample. The chain joins TRBV3-1 (or the pseudogene TRBV3-2) to TRBJ2-5; perhaps TRBD2 as D (5 bases). This CDR3 comprises 13 residues. Germline CDR1 is LGHDT and CDR2 is YNNKEL (reference sequence). V was cut by 4 bases and J by 5 bases, with 11 bases left in between. CDR3 sequence (DNA): TGTGCCAGCAGCCCCCCCGGGGTGGAGACCCAGTACTTC. Its translation: CASSPPGVETQYF.

This clone was seen just once. The CDR3 is CASSRTGGDDEQYF. CDR3 sequence (DNA): TGCGCCAGCAGCCGGACAGGGGGCGACGACGAGCAGTACTTC. The chain uses TRBV5-1 and TRBJ2-7, with 11 bases aligning to TRBD1. Germline CDR1 reads SGHRS; CDR2 reads YFSETQ. The CDR3 spans 14 residues. V trimming: 4 bases; J trimming: 5 bases; junction bases outside the gene matches: 5. The entire variable domain, with the rest obtained from reference TRBV5-1 and TRBJ2-7, is as follows: KAGVTQTPRYLIKTRGQQVTLSCSPISGHRSVSWYQQTPGQGLQFLFEYFSETQRNKGNFPGRFSGRQFSNSRSEMNVSTLELGDSALYLCASSRTGGDDEQYFGPGTRLTVT.

The V and J genes are TRBV5-4 and TRBJ1-1, with TRBD1 identical over 10 bases. The trim removed 3 bases at V and 4 bases at J, leaving 0 bases unmatched. Germline V gene data show CDR1 as SGHNT and CDR2 as YYREEE (reference sequence). The CDR3 length is 13 residues. CDR3 nucleotide sequence: TGTGCCAGCAGCTGGACAGGGGGCACTGAAGCTTTCTTT. Translating gives CASSWTGGTEAFF.

The chain uses TRBV9 and TRBJ2-1, with 9 bases that match TRBD2. V dropped 3 bases and J dropped 8; count of bases not matched to a gene: 12. The germline V gene has CDR1 SGDLS and CDR2 YYNGEE. The CDR3 length is 16 residues. DNA of the CDR3: TGTGCCAGCAGCGCAAAAACCGGGACTAGCCGCGATGAGCAGTTCTTC. It yields the protein CASSAKTGTSRDEQFF.

The rearrangement uses TRBV27 and TRBJ2-2; the D gene is possibly TRBD1 (6 bases). Trimming took off 3 bases at V and 1 base at J, with 12 bases between the two ends. This CDR3 contains 16 residues. In germline, CDR1 is MNHEY, CDR2 SMNVEV (reference sequence). In nucleotides, the CDR3 is TGTGCCAGCAGTTTCCCCGGACAGTTGAACACCGGGGAGCTGTTTTTT. Translating it yields CASSFPGQLNTGELFF.

V gene TRBV5-1 combines with J gene TRBJ2-7, with TRBD1 matching 9 bases. The germline CDR1 and CDR2 sequences are SGHRS and YFSETQ. Trimming removed 0 bases from V and 2 bases from J; junction bases left unmatched: 6. The CDR3 spans 16 residues. The CDR3 DNA sequence: TGCGCCAGCAGCTTGGGGTTGGGGACAGGGACCTACGAGCAGTACTTC. Translation: CASSLGLGTGTYEQYF.

This clone is a singleton in its sample. The rearrangement uses TRBV28 and TRBJ2-7; TRBD2 is a possible D gene (5 bases). Germline lookup yields CDR1 MDHEN and CDR2 SYDVKM. The CDR3 spans 17 residues. Between the trimmed V and J ends, which lost 8 bases and 6 bases, there was a span of 29 bases. The CDR3 loop is CASGIRAGRASPSEQYF. DNA for the CDR3: TGTGCCAGCGGAATCCGTGCGGGCCGAGCGTCGCCCTCCGAGCAGTACTTC.